This entry lists 17 T cell receptor beta chains sequenced from one sample in a study of high-grade serous ovarian cancer treatment subgroups. Tumor tissue was taken before any definitive surgery or chemotherapy was given. Sequenced by immunoSEQ multiplex PCR; TCRdb stores in-frame clones only, minus some. The sample consists of about 5,200 clones, roughly 75% of them appearing once. Sequencing was carried out using tumor tissue. These TCRs come from a human donor with high-grade serous ovarian cancer.

The rearrangement joins TRBV5-1 to TRBJ2-1, with 13 bases aligning to TRBD2. CDR1 is SGHRS, CDR2 YFSETQ, per germline. Germline trimming cut 2 bases from V and 0 bases from J; bases unmatched to any gene: 2. The CDR3 is made up of 17 amino acids. The CDR3 here is CASSLGTSGASYNEQFF. CDR3 sequence (DNA): TGCGCCAGCAGCTTAGGGACTAGCGGGGCCTCCTACAATGAGCAGTTCTTC.

J is TRBJ1-2 and V is TRBV7-6, with TRBD1 matching 9 bases. In germline, CDR1 is SGHVS, CDR2 FNYEAQ. J lost 7 bases, V lost 5 bases, and 8 bases had no gene match. The CDR3 is 14 residues long. CDR3 region: CASSDPGQGFGYTF. The CDR3 region has the DNA TGTGCCAGCAGCGATCCGGGACAGGGATTTGGCTACACCTTC.

The rearrangement uses TRBV7-9 and TRBJ2-3; D is perhaps TRBD2 (6 bases). Germline assignment: CDR1 SEHNR and CDR2 FQNEAQ (reference sequence). The CDR3 totals 14 residues. V was shortened by 3 bases and J by 2 bases, with 9 bases between the two germline ends. CDR3 coding DNA: TGTGCCAGCAGCTTGGACTATATCACAGATACGCAGTATTTT. Translating it yields CASSLDYITDTQYF.

Details on this clone: One end of the junction is discordant with germline, which a read error may explain. The rearrangement links TRBV19 to TRBJ1-5; D unclear. Germline values: CDR1 LNHDA, CDR2 SQIVND (reference sequence). CDR3 length equals 12 residues. CDR3 residues: CASSLSSQPQHF. In DNA form, the CDR3 reads TGTGCCAGTAGCCTGAGCAGTCAGCCCCAGCATTTT.

The chain uses TRBV30 and TRBJ2-1, with D perhaps given as TRBD1 or TRBD2 (5 bases each). V was trimmed by 4 bases and J by 7 bases, leaving 17 bases between them. CDR3 size: 14 residues. Per the germline V gene, CDR1 is GTSNPN and CDR2 is SVGIG (reference sequence). CDR3 sequence reads: CAWNGVNGANEQFF. Written as DNA, the CDR3 is TGTGCCTGGAATGGCGTTAACGGGGCGAATGAGCAGTTCTTC.

This clone has only one observation. The gene calls are TRBV5-1 and TRBJ2-3; D uncertain. The CDR3 is 12 amino acids. Germline CDR1 reads SGHRS; CDR2 reads YFSETQ. Trimming stripped 0 bases from V and 4 bases from J, with 3 bases between. For the CDR3, the DNA is TGCGCCAGCAGCTTGGATGCAGATACGCAGTATTTT. As protein: CASSLDADTQYF.

The CDR3 DNA sequence: TGCAGTGCTAGAATGGGGAATGGCTACACCTTC. It codes for CSARMGNGYTF. The V call is TRBV20-1, the J call TRBJ1-2; D is ambiguous. The CDR3 has 11 amino acids. Trimming stripped 2 bases from V and 6 bases from J, with 7 bases between. From germline, CDR1 is DFQATT and CDR2 SNEGSKA (reference sequence).

CDR3 amino acids: CASRLASQGWTEAFF. Here the CDR3 DNA reads TGTGCCAGCAGGCTAGCGAGCCAGGGATGGACTGAAGCTTTCTTT. J is TRBJ1-1 and V is TRBV7-6; maybe TRBD1 (5 bases). The CDR3 covers 15 residues. The V gene's germline CDR1 is SGHVS and CDR2 FNYEAQ. V lost 6 bases and J 5 bases, leaving 19 bases between the germline ends.

The chain uses TRBV19 and TRBJ2-1, with no clear D. Germline V gives CDR1 LNHDA, CDR2 SQIVND (reference sequence). Deletions cut 3 bases from V and 8 bases from J, with 5 bases between. There are 11 residues in the CDR3. The CDR3 DNA follows: TGTGCCAGTAGTATTTCCTATGAGCAGTTCTTC. Its protein is CASSISYEQFF.

The chain uses TRBV7-7 and TRBJ2-1; 8 nucleotides match TRBD1. J gave up 5 bases and V 5 bases, and 5 bases lay outside the gene matches. This CDR3 is 14 amino acids long. The V gene's germline CDR1 is SSHAT and CDR2 FNYEAQ (reference sequence). CDR3: CASSKQGDHNEQFF. In nucleotides, the CDR3 is TGTGCCAGCAGCAAACAGGGGGACCACAATGAGCAGTTCTTC.

This clone was seen just once. The rearrangement links TRBV11-1 to TRBJ2-2; 7 positions agree with TRBD1. CDR1 SGHAT and CDR2 FQDESV come from the germline V gene (reference sequence). The CDR3 sequence is 15 residues long. Germline trimming cut 5 bases from V and 4 bases from J; bases unmatched to any gene: 7. CDR3 in amino acids: CASSPRQGTTGELFF. The CDR3 DNA sequence: TGTGCCAGCAGCCCGCGACAGGGCACCACCGGGGAGCTGTTTTTT.

This clone appeared once. The genes are TRBV18 and TRBJ1-1, with 10 bases matching TRBD1. Unmatched junction bases numbered 2, after V lost 2 bases and J lost 5 bases. The CDR3 is made up of 14 amino acids. Germline CDR1 KGHSH, CDR2 LQKENI. The CDR3 DNA reads TGTGCCAGCTCACCAGGGACAGGGGTTACTGAAGCTTTCTTT. It translates to CASSPGTGVTEAFF.

V gene TRBV29-1 combines with J gene TRBJ2-7; 9 bases agree with TRBD1. This CDR3 spans 13 amino acids. Germline CDR1 and CDR2: SQVTM and ANQGSEA. Germline trimming cut 8 bases from V and 5 bases from J; bases unmatched to any gene: 10. CDR3 bases: TGCAGCATCATCCGGGACAGGGAAGACGAGCAGTACTTC. Amino acid sequence: CSIIRDREDEQYF.

The V call is TRBV2, the J call TRBJ1-1, with D perhaps matching TRBD1 (5 bases). This CDR3 contains 15 residues. V lost 6 bases to trimming and J lost 0 bases, with 14 bases between them. Germline V gives CDR1 SNHLY, CDR2 FYNNEI. In DNA form, the CDR3 reads TGTGCCAGCAGGCTAGAGGGGACGGTGAACACTGAAGCTTTCTTT. Its protein product is CASRLEGTVNTEAFF.

The chain links TRBV7-2 to TRBJ2-1, with TRBD2 matching over 8 bases. The J segment lost 4 bases and the V segment lost 2 bases, leaving 4 bases of the junction unmatched. Germline V lookup: CDR1 SGHTA, CDR2 FQGNSA. The CDR3 sequence is 15 residues long. CDR3 DNA: TGTGCCAGCAGCTTAATAGCGGGGCAATACAATGAGCAGTTCTTC. This codes for CASSLIAGQYNEQFF.

The chain is built from TRBV7-2 and TRBJ2-1; TRBD2 matches 11 bases. Germline-derived CDR1 and CDR2 are SGHTA and FQGNSA. This CDR3 has 15 amino acids. Unmatched junction bases numbered 4, after V lost 5 bases and J lost 4 bases. The CDR3 nucleotides are TGTGCCAGCAGCCTGACTAGCGGGGTTTACAATGAGCAGTTCTTC. Residues: CASSLTSGVYNEQFF.

The V call is TRBV7-2, the J call TRBJ2-2, with 8 bases lining up with TRBD1. CDR3 size: 15 residues. The germline V gene encodes CDR1 SGHTA and CDR2 FQGNSA. The trim removed 2 bases at V and 6 bases at J, leaving 5 bases unmatched. The CDR3 sequence is CASSLQGAGAGELFF. In DNA form, the CDR3 reads TGTGCCAGCAGCTTACAGGGGGCAGGGGCCGGGGAGCTGTTTTTT.